Below are 2 T cell receptor beta chains sequenced from a single sample in a study of blood T cells in healthy people across ages. Primed by a sample-barcoded 5' primer and a J-beta primer mix, a second PCR proceeded for 7 to 11 cycles. Each CDR3 protein gets one entry after TCRdb re-called the 5' RACE reads with MiXCR. There are hundreds of thousands of distinct CDR3 sequences in the sample; roughly 25% occur only once, and under 10% lies in the top ten. This sample was also put to use in a study of T cells of mothers and their children.

The sample was blood. The receptor source for this set is a boy younger than 18 in good health.

The chain links TRBV7-9 to TRBJ1-4, with D possibly matching TRBD1 (5 bases). The germline V and J ends were trimmed by 2 bases and 5 bases, with 15 bases remaining between them. This CDR3 has 16 amino acids. From germline, CDR1 is SEHNR and CDR2 FQNEAQ (reference sequence). The CDR3 reads CASSLKEGYGNEKLFF. In DNA form, the CDR3 reads TGTGCCAGCAGCTTAAAAGAGGGGTACGGAAATGAAAAACTGTTTTTT.

The gene calls are TRBV7-8 and TRBJ2-1, with TRBD2 matching over 10 bases. This CDR3 is 17 amino acids long. V shed 1 base, J shed 8 bases, and the junction held 11 bases outside the gene matches. In germline, CDR1 is SGHVS, CDR2 FQNEAQ. CDR3: CASSLELAASGSYEQFF. CDR3 coding DNA: TGTGCCAGCAGCTTAGAGTTGGCAGCTAGCGGGAGTTATGAGCAGTTCTTC.